The 25 T cell receptor beta chains given below trace back to one sample, sequenced in a study of post-analysis software for immune sequencing data. Study-level findings and limits: Among four or five TRBV segments more frequent in patients than controls were TRBV5-6, TRBV5-1 and TRBV20-1.

The TCR beta cDNA libraries carried unique molecular identifiers. From the PCR reads, TCRdb called clonotypes with MiXCR, one entry per CDR3 protein. Among 700,000 to 800,000 distinct CDR3 sequences listed, approximately 30% were seen once. No cognate antigen is known for these TCRs. The material sequenced was blood. These receptors originate from a girl under 18 with multiple sclerosis.

The rearrangement uses TRBV20-1 and TRBJ2-5, with 11 bases fitting TRBD2. This CDR3 has 15 residues. In germline, CDR1 is DFQATT, CDR2 SNEGSKA (reference sequence). Germline trimming cut 0 bases from V and 5 bases from J; bases unmatched to any gene: 5. This CDR3 is CSARDPTSGKETQYF. The CDR3 coding sequence is TGCAGTGCTAGAGATCCGACTAGCGGGAAGGAGACCCAGTACTTC.

Regarding this clonotype: A much larger clone lies a single base off, so this may be a read error. V and J are TRBV5-5 and TRBJ2-5; D remains unclear. The CDR3 loop spans 12 amino acids. V was clipped by 4 bases and J by 11 bases, with 15 bases between them. Germline loops: CDR1 SGHKS, CDR2 YYEKEE (reference sequence). The CDR3, as DNA: TGTGCCAGCAGCACCATTGGGGATGAGCAGTACTTC. Protein product: CASSTIGDEQYF. Supplemented by reference TRBV5-5 and TRBJ2-5, the full variable domain reads DAGVTQSPTHLIKTRGQQVTLRCSPISGHKSVSWYQQVLGQGPQFIFQYYEKEERGRGNFPDRFSARQFPNYSSELNVNALLLGDSALYLCASSTIGDEQYFGPGTRLLVL.

The chain recombines TRBV20-1 with TRBJ2-7; D uncertain. Looked up from germline, CDR1 is DFQATT and CDR2 is SNEGSKA (reference sequence). Trimming cost V 2 bases and J 6 bases, with 14 bases left between them. This CDR3 comprises 13 residues. The CDR3 sequence: CSARSHRDGEQYF. The CDR3 DNA sequence: TGCAGTGCTAGATCCCATCGTGACGGCGAGCAGTACTTC.

The rearrangement uses TRBV25-1 and TRBJ2-1; 8 bases agree with TRBD2. The germline V gene has CDR1 MGHDK and CDR2 SYGVNS. The CDR3 runs 17 residues. J lost 2 bases, V lost 0 bases, and 6 bases had no gene match. The CDR3 loop reads CASSEYAGSGTYNEQFF. The CDR3 nucleotides read TGTGCCAGCAGTGAATATGCGGGTAGCGGGACCTACAATGAGCAGTTCTTC.

This clonotype was seen ten or more times. The J gene is TRBJ2-7, the V gene TRBV5-1, with unresolved D. The CDR3 runs 11 residues. Deletions cut 5 bases from V and 0 bases from J, with 3 bases between. The germline CDR1 and CDR2 sequences are SGHRS and YFSETQ. The CDR3 nucleotides read TGCGCCAGCAGAAACTCCTACGAGCAGTACTTC. It encodes CASRNSYEQYF.

The V gene is TRBV28, the J gene TRBJ1-5, with D unresolved. The ends were cut back, 6 bases at V and 4 bases at J, with 13 bases in the middle. CDR3 length: 14 residues. The V gene's germline CDR1 is MDHEN and CDR2 SYDVKM. In nucleotides, the CDR3 is TGTGCCAGCAGAGATAATCAGGTTAATCAGCCCCAGCATTTT. Translation: CASRDNQVNQPQHF.

This rearrangement joins TRBV29-1 to TRBJ2-5, with 13 bases lining up with TRBD2. Germline V gene data show CDR1 as SQVTM and CDR2 as ANQGSEA. This CDR3 spans 14 amino acids. Unmatched junction bases numbered 11, after V lost 5 bases and J lost 11 bases. DNA for the CDR3: TGCAGCGTTAATGGACTAGCGGGAGAGAGGGAGCAGTACTTC. Translated: CSVNGLAGEREQYF.

This clonotype has just a few counts. The CDR3 coding sequence is TGCAGCGTTCGTTTCAGAACGAACACTGAAGCTTTCTTT. It translates to CSVRFRTNTEAFF. This chain joins TRBV29-1 and TRBJ1-1; unclear D gene. This CDR3 has 13 residues. CDR1 SQVTM and CDR2 ANQGSEA come from the germline V gene. Trimming left V 5 bases short and J 1 base short, with 11 bases between.

This clonotype has ten or more counts. The V and J genes are TRBV29-1 and TRBJ2-7; D gene ambiguous. From germline, CDR1 is SQVTM and CDR2 ANQGSEA. V lost 5 bases and J 2 bases, leaving 10 bases between the germline ends. The CDR3 contains 12 residues. CDR3 DNA sequence: TGCAGCGTTAGAGCCTCGGCCTACGAGCAGTACTTC. As protein: CSVRASAYEQYF.

V is TRBV5-1 and J is TRBJ1-2; 9 positions agree with TRBD1. This CDR3 is 15 amino acids long. Trimming at V came to 0 bases and at J to 2 bases, leaving 2 bases not matched to a gene. From germline, CDR1 is SGHRS and CDR2 YFSETQ. CDR3 coding DNA: TGCGCCAGCAGCTTGGGAGGACAGGGGAACTATGGCTACACCTTC. It codes for CASSLGGQGNYGYTF.

This clonotype was seen a handful of times. J is TRBJ1-2 and V is TRBV28; D is unclear. The V gene lost 5 bases and the J gene lost 0 bases, with 7 bases spanning the gap. The CDR3 is 13 residues long. The germline V gene encodes CDR1 MDHEN and CDR2 SYDVKM. CDR3 nucleotides: TGTGCCAGCAGTCCTTATGCTAACTATGGCTACACCTTC. It codes for CASSPYANYGYTF.

On this clonotype: At one boundary the junction diverges from the germline segment, which might be a read error. The chain couples TRBV5-5 to TRBJ1-4, with D possibly matching TRBD1 (5 bases). This CDR3 region has 15 residues. The germline gives CDR1 SGHKS, CDR2 YYEKEE (reference sequence). Here the CDR3 reads CASRLLPGRGEKLIF. CDR3 nucleotide sequence: TGTGCCAGCAGACTCTTACCGGGGCGCGGTGAAAAACTGATTTTT.

The sample holds a few counts of this clonotype. This sequence joins TRBV12-3 or TRBV12-4 and TRBJ2-3, with TRBD2 identical over 7 bases. The CDR3 runs to 16 residues. V shed 3 bases, J shed 2 bases, and the junction held 8 bases outside the gene matches. The CDR3 nucleotides are TGTGCCAGCAGTTTCGGCGCTAGCGGAGACACAGATACGCAGTATTTT. Translated: CASSFGASGDTDTQYF.

The chain couples TRBV3-1 to TRBJ1-2; TRBD1 is a possible D gene (5 bases). This CDR3 spans 12 amino acids. Germline V gene sequence: CDR1 LGHDT, CDR2 YNNKEL (reference sequence). V lost 3 bases and J lost 7, with 9 bases in between. CDR3 nucleotides: TGTGCCAGCAGCCACGGGGGACCTGGCTACACCTTC. Translating gives CASSHGGPGYTF.

The CDR3 loop reads CASSYTGLAKNIQYF. DNA of the CDR3: TGTGCCAGCAGTTACACGGGACTAGCCAAAAACATTCAGTACTTC. The chain recombines TRBV27 with TRBJ2-4; weak D call: TRBD2 (6 bases). Between the trimmed V and J ends, which lost 4 bases and 0 bases, there was a span of 10 bases. Germline V gene sequence: CDR1 MNHEY, CDR2 SMNVEV (reference sequence). The CDR3 is 15 amino acids.

The table lists this clonotype with a count of one. The genes are TRBV5-1 and TRBJ2-5; unclear D gene. The DNA end is a closer match to TRBJ2-7, so the J assignment may be wrong. This CDR3 region has 15 residues. CDR1 and CDR2 (germline): SGHRS, YFSETQ. CDR3: CASSWVLGSSYEQYF. Written as DNA, the CDR3 is TGCGCCAGCAGCTGGGTCCTCGGAAGCTCCTACGAGCAGTACTTC.

This clonotype has a handful of counts. The chain joins TRBV7-9 to TRBJ1-2; TRBD1 matches 9 bases. The CDR3 has 15 amino acids. Trimming at V came to 7 bases and at J to 5 bases, leaving 11 bases not matched to a gene. Germline V lookup: CDR1 SEHNR, CDR2 FQNEAQ (reference sequence). The CDR3 sequence: CASTLGQGLGYGYTF. CDR3 coding DNA: TGTGCCAGCACCCTAGGACAGGGGTTGGGGTATGGCTACACCTTC.

The V gene is TRBV9, the J gene TRBJ2-4; D is tentatively TRBD1 or TRBD2 (5 bases each). CDR1 SGDLS and CDR2 YYNGEE come from the germline V gene. Trimming took 0 bases from V and 0 from J, leaving 7 bases between them. This CDR3 has 15 amino acids. CDR3 loop: CASSVGGEAKNIQYF. CDR3 in DNA: TGTGCCAGCAGCGTAGGAGGGGAAGCCAAAAACATTCAGTACTTC.

V gene TRBV28 combines with J gene TRBJ2-1; TRBD2 aligns across 9 bases. Judging by the DNA end, TRBJ2-7 fits better; the J call may be wrong. Germline V gene data show CDR1 as MDHEN and CDR2 as SYDVKM. This CDR3 has 18 residues. For the CDR3, the DNA is TGTGCCAGCACCCCGGGGTGGGCTAGCGGGACGATGTGGAATGAGCAGTACTTC. Protein product: CASTPGWASGTMWNEQYF.

This clonotype was detected only a few times. The rearrangement joins TRBV2 to TRBJ2-5; TRBD2 might be the D (6 bases). The CDR3 totals 15 residues. Trimming cost V 1 base and J 2 bases, with 11 bases left between them. The V gene's germline CDR1 is SNHLY and CDR2 FYNNEI. This CDR3 reads CASSEGLVYQETQYF. The CDR3 coding sequence is TGTGCCAGCAGTGAAGGACTAGTTTATCAAGAGACCCAGTACTTC.

CDR3 loop: CSVDEITVETQYF. The CDR3, as DNA: TGCAGCGTTGATGAAATAACCGTGGAGACCCAGTACTTC. The chain has TRBV29-1 and TRBJ2-5; D ambiguous. V lost 3 bases and J 5 bases, leaving 13 bases between the germline ends. Germline values: CDR1 SQVTM, CDR2 ANQGSEA. The CDR3 is made up of 13 amino acids.

This clonotype was detected a few times. V usage is TRBV18 and J usage is TRBJ2-6; 7 positions agree with TRBD1. The V gene's germline CDR1 is KGHSH and CDR2 LQKENI. The CDR3 extends over 16 amino acids. The trim removed 3 bases at V and 0 bases at J, leaving 2 bases unmatched. CDR3 nucleotide sequence: TGTGCCAGCTCACCGACAGGGTTCTCTGGGGCCAACGTCCTGACTTTC. Translating it yields CASSPTGFSGANVLTF.

This chain links TRBV7-9 with TRBJ2-6, with TRBD1 matching 9 bases. The germline CDR1 and CDR2 sequences are SEHNR and FQNEAQ (reference sequence). This CDR3 is 18 amino acids long. Losses at the gene ends were 7 bases for V and 1 base for J; bases not matched to a gene: 11. This chain's CDR3 is CASTNLLGQGSGANVLTF. In DNA, the CDR3 is TGTGCCAGCACCAACCTGTTGGGACAGGGTTCTGGGGCCAACGTCCTGACTTTC.

This clonotype was detected a few times. The rearrangement uses TRBV15 and TRBJ2-3; D uncertain. The germline V and J ends were trimmed by 1 base and 0 bases, with 8 bases remaining between them. The length of the CDR3 is 15 residues. Germline V lookup: CDR1 LNHNV, CDR2 YYDKDF (reference sequence). The CDR3, as DNA: TGTGCCACCAGCAGAGTTCCACAGAGCACAGATACGCAGTATTTT. Protein product: CATSRVPQSTDTQYF.

This clonotype was counted between two and nine times. The chain carries TRBV7-2 and TRBJ1-2; D gene uncertain. The V end was cut by 1 base, the J end by 0 bases, with 12 bases between. CDR3 length equals 16 residues. From germline, CDR1 is SGHTA and CDR2 FQGNSA. CDR3 amino acids: CASSLDIGRANYGYTF. CDR3 DNA: TGTGCCAGCAGCTTAGACATCGGCAGAGCTAACTATGGCTACACCTTC.